This TCR beta chain was sequenced during a study of T cell responses to AZD1222 COVID-19 vaccine. Study-level results: Baseline testing showed seropositivity in only a handful of AZD1222 recipients.

Libraries were prepared by immunoSEQ multiplex PCR; TCRdb keeps only in-frame clonotypes and omits some of them. The sample consists of 100,000 to 150,000 clones, approximately 90% of them appearing once. Comments on this clone: Its antigen is still unknown.

This CDR3 is 14 amino acids long. Per germline, CDR1 LNHDA and CDR2 SQIVND (reference sequence). V was shortened by 7 bases and J by 3 bases, with 10 bases between the two germline ends. V and J are TRBV19 and TRBJ1-6; tentative D call: TRBD1 (5 bases). Sequenced here: peripheral blood, sampled on day 0 of AZD1222 vaccination. The source of this sequence is an adult in good health. CDR3 sequence: CASTRGSYNSPLHF. For the CDR3, the DNA is TGTGCCAGTACCCGGGGGAGCTATAATTCACCCCTCCACTTT.